The 8 T cell receptor beta chains listed next were all sequenced from one sample in a study of OX40 agonist ivuxolimab in advanced cancers. Repertoires were generated with immunoSEQ multiplex PCR, while TCRdb's copy carries only in-frame clones and drops some. The sample lists about 79,000 clones, about 91% seen once, with more than 5.5% in the top ten. Sequences were derived from CD4+ or CD8+ T cells sorted from blood, sampled in a trial of the OX40 agonist ivuxolimab. The receptors were sampled from an adult with an advanced solid tumor such as melanoma, head and neck, liver or kidney cancer.

This CDR3 is CATGMIGYEQYF. Written as DNA, the CDR3 is TGTGCCACCGGAATGATAGGTTACGAGCAGTACTTC. The chain links TRBV19 to TRBJ2-5; the D is unclear. Matching the DNA end better, TRBJ2-7 makes the J call doubtful. Germline CDR1 LNHDA, CDR2 SQIVND (reference sequence). This CDR3 region has 12 residues.

The chain recombines TRBV4-2 with TRBJ2-1, with D perhaps matching TRBD1 or TRBD2 (5 bases each). This CDR3 is 12 amino acids long. Trimming removed 6 bases at V and 7 bases at J, with 10 bases between. The germline V gene has CDR1 LGHNA and CDR2 YNFKEQ. The CDR3 loop reads CASSRDRNEQFF. CDR3 DNA sequence: TGTGCCAGCAGTCGGGACCGGAATGAGCAGTTCTTC.

The chain is built from TRBV2 and TRBJ1-5, with a weak D call TRBD1 (5 bases). Trimming removed 1 base at V and 4 bases at J, with 8 bases between. Germline assignment: CDR1 SNHLY and CDR2 FYNNEI. This CDR3 has 14 amino acids. The chain's CDR3 is CASSEGGPNQPQHF. CDR3 sequence (DNA): TGTGCCAGCAGTGAAGGGGGACCTAATCAGCCCCAGCATTTT. Supplemented by reference TRBV2 and TRBJ1-5, the full variable domain reads EPEVTQTPSHQVTQMGQEVILRCVPISNHLYFYWYRQILGQKVEFLVSFYNNEISEKSEIFDDQFSVERPDGSNFTLKIRSTKLEDSAMYFCASSEGGPNQPQHFGDGTRLSIL.

The chain is built from TRBV10-3 and TRBJ1-1; 8 nucleotides align to TRBD1. The CDR3 extends over 16 amino acids. CDR1 and CDR2 (germline): ENHRY, SYGVKD. V lost 2 bases, J lost 7 bases, and 12 bases stayed unmatched. CDR3 coding DNA: TGTGCCATCAGTGAGACGGGACAGGCAAGACTTGGTGAAGCTTTCTTT. Amino acids: CAISETGQARLGEAFF.

This chain connects TRBV28 to TRBJ1-1; D possibly corresponds to TRBD1 (5 bases). Trimming took 1 base from V and 0 from J, leaving 9 bases between them. Looked up from germline, CDR1 is MDHEN and CDR2 is SYDVKM. This CDR3 has 15 residues. The DNA for the CDR3 is TGTGCCAGCAGTTTATATGGGGGGATGAACACTGAAGCTTTCTTT. Translation: CASSLYGGMNTEAFF.

The chain links TRBV18 to TRBJ2-3; 10 bases agree with TRBD2. V lost 3 bases to trimming and J lost 4 bases; unmatched junction nucleotides: 4. CDR3 size: 15 residues. Germline lookup yields CDR1 KGHSH and CDR2 LQKENI. The CDR3 reads CASSPASGSADTQYF. CDR3 in DNA: TGTGCCAGCTCACCGGCTAGCGGGAGTGCAGATACGCAGTATTTT.

This rearrangement joins TRBV11-2 to TRBJ2-1; no definite D call. V lost 1 base and J lost 7, with 17 bases in between. Looked up from germline, CDR1 is SGHAT and CDR2 is FQNNGV. The CDR3 totals 16 residues. The CDR3 DNA sequence: TGTGCCAGCAGCTTAGGGGGTTTGCGTCCAGTGAATGAGCAGTTCTTC. Encoded protein: CASSLGGLRPVNEQFF.

V is TRBV7-3 and J is TRBJ1-1, with D unclear. Germline V lookup: CDR1 SGHTA, CDR2 FQGTGA. V gave up 3 bases and J gave up 0 bases, with 11 bases separating them. CDR3 length: 15 amino acids. CDR3 nucleotides: TGTGCCAGCAGCTTTTCCGGGCGGCTGAACACTGAAGCTTTCTTT. Residues: CASSFSGRLNTEAFF. Drawing the rest from reference TRBV7-3 and TRBJ1-1, the complete variable domain is GAGVSQTPSNKVTEKGKYVELRCDPISGHTALYWYRQSLGQGPEFLIYFQGTGAADDSGLPNDRFFAVRPEGSVSTLKIQRTERGDSAVYLCASSFSGRLNTEAFFGQGTRLTVV.